The rows below give T cell receptor beta chains drawn from one sample of a study of OX40 agonist ivuxolimab in advanced cancers. Libraries were prepared by immunoSEQ multiplex PCR; TCRdb keeps only in-frame clonotypes and omits some of them. The sample yields under 65,000 clones, 90% to 95% seen once. Here the sequenced sample was CD4+ or CD8+ T cells sorted from blood, taken in a trial of the OX40 agonist ivuxolimab. These receptor sequences come from an adult with an advanced solid tumor such as melanoma, head and neck, liver or kidney cancer. Each CDR3 is given with its conserved first and last residue. Each record gives: D gene, J gene, V gene, clone size, CDR3 protein, CDR3 DNA. D genes are given only for firm matches. Size values are once, few and many counts, or a class for expanded clones, and some rows have none.

TRBD1 TRBJ2-5 TRBV7-6 . CASSPWQGQTSQETQYF TGTGCCAGCAGCCCCTGGCAGGGACAGACCTCACAAGAGACCCAGTACTTC
. TRBJ1-3 TRBV4-1 . CASSPAGGNTIYF TGCGCCAGCAGCCCGGCAGGAGGAAACACCATATATTTT
TRBD1 TRBJ1-2 TRBV7-3 . CASSSGGGTGDGYTF TGTGCCAGCAGCTCCGGAGGGGGGACAGGAGATGGCTACACCTTC
. TRBJ1-1 TRBV19 . CASSISEMEAFF TGTGCCAGTAGTATATCGGAAATGGAAGCTTTCTTT
TRBD2 TRBJ2-2 TRBV27 . CASSWGGTGELFF TGTGCCAGCAGTTGGGGGGGAACCGGGGAGCTGTTTTTT
. TRBJ1-2 TRBV27 . CATLQGGYGYTF TGTGCCACCTTACAGGGAGGCTATGGCTACACCTTC
. TRBJ2-7 TRBV10-3 . CAISEGNYEQYF TGTGCCATCAGTGAGGGGAACTACGAGCAGTACTTC
. TRBJ2-3 TRBV11-2 . CASSFGVGAKSDTQYF TGTGCCAGCAGCTTCGGGGTGGGGGCCAAATCGGATACGCAGTATTTT
. TRBJ2-7 TRBV11-3 few CASSPRGQSREQYF TGTGCCAGCAGCCCCCGAGGACAGTCGCGGGAGCAGTACTTC
. TRBJ2-1 TRBV6-6 . CASSPTSEWEFF TGTGCCAGCAGCCCTACATCGGAATGGGAGTTCTTC
TRBD1 TRBJ2-2 TRBV7-6 . CASSQNRGETVF TGTGCCAGCAGCCAAAACAGGGGCGAGACGGTTTTT
. TRBJ2-7 TRBV5-5 . CASSLLAEGYYEQYF TGTGCCAGCAGCTTGTTGGCCGAAGGCTACTACGAGCAGTACTTC
TRBD2 TRBJ2-2 TRBV5-1 . CASSSLGLAEAGELFF TGCGCCAGCAGCTCTTTAGGGCTAGCGGAAGCCGGGGAGCTGTTTTTT
. TRBJ2-7 TRBV15 . CATSRGLGTPYEQYF TGTGCCACCAGCAGAGGTTTGGGGACCCCCTACGAGCAGTACTTC
. TRBJ1-2 TRBV7-9 . CASTTPRANYGYTF TGTGCCAGCACCACCCCGAGGGCTAACTATGGCTACACCTTC
TRBD2 TRBJ2-1 TRBV27 . CASLSGGPHNEQFF TGTGCCAGCCTTAGCGGGGGGCCGCACAATGAGCAGTTCTTC
. TRBJ1-1 TRBV14 once CASSQDVSGRNTEAFF TGTGCCAGCAGCCAAGATGTTTCCGGGCGGAACACTGAAGCTTTCTTT
. TRBJ1-5 TRBV7-8 . CASSSSILRDIDQPQHF TGTGCCAGCAGCTCCTCCATTCTCCGGGACATAGATCAGCCCCAGCATTTT
. TRBJ2-7 TRBV18 . CASSPTGMDYEQYF TGTGCCAGCTCACCAACAGGGATGGACTACGAGCAGTACTTC
TRBD1 TRBJ1-2 TRBV28 . CASSTGGPNYGYTF TGTGCCAGCTCGACAGGGGGCCCAAACTATGGCTACACCTTC
. TRBJ1-4 TRBV7-9 . CASSPEGGAEEKLFF TGTGCCAGCAGCCCAGAGGGGGGCGCCGAGGAAAAACTGTTTTTT
. TRBJ1-2 TRBV5-1 . CASSLSGGYTF TGCGCCAGCAGCTTATCGGGTGGCTACACCTTC
. TRBJ2-3 TRBV25-1 . CASSERLQVSTDTQYF TGTGCCAGCAGTGAACGCCTGCAGGTAAGCACAGATACGCAGTATTTT
. TRBJ1-1 TRBV30 few CAWDVNEAFF TGTGCCTGGGACGTGAATGAAGCTTTCTTT